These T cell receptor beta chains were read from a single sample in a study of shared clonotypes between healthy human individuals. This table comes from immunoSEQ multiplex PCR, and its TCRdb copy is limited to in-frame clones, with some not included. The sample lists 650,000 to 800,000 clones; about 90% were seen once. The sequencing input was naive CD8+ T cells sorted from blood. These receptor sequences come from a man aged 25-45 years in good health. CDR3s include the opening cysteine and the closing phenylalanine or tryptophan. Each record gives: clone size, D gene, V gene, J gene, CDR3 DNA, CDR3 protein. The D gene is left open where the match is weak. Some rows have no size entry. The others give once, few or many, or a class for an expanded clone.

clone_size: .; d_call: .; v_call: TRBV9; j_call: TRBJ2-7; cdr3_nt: TGTGCCAGCAGCCCTAAAGTGACAGCTCACTCCTACGAGCAGTACTTC; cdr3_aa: CASSPKVTAHSYEQYF
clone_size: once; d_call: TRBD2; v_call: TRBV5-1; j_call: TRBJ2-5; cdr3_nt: TGCGCCAGTACGGGACTAGCGTACCAAGAGACCCAGTACTTC; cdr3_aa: CASTGLAYQETQYF
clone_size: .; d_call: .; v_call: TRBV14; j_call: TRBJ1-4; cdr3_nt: TGTGCCAGCAGCGCCCCCCGGCTTAATGAAAAACTGTTTTTT; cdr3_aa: CASSAPRLNEKLFF
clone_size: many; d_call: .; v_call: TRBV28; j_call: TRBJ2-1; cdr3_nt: TGTGCCAGCATCCGCGGAAACTACAATGAGCAGTTCTTC; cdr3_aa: CASIRGNYNEQFF
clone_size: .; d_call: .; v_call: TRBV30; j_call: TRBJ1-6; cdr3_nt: TGTGCCTGGAGTGGACCAGACAGACCGCATAATTCACCCCTCCACTTT; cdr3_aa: CAWSGPDRPHNSPLHF
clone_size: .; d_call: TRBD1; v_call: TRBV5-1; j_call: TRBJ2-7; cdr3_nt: TGCGCCAGCTCCCCCGGGACAGGGGTCTACGAGCAGTACTTC; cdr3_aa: CASSPGTGVYEQYF
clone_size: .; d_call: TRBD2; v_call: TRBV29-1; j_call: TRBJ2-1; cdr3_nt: TGCAGCGTCGCGGGTGTACAGGGAGAGCTCTCGGGACTAGCGGAGTACAATGAGCAGTTCTTC; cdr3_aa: CSVAGVQGELSGLAEYNEQFF
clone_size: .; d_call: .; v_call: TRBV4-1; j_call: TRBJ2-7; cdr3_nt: TGCGCCAGCAGCCAAGACCCCACCCCCTACGAGCAGTACTTC; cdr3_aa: CASSQDPTPYEQYF
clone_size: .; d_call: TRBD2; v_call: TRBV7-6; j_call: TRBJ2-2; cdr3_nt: TGTGCCAGCAGCTCTCTAGCGGGAGGGTCCGACACCGGGGAGCTGTTTTTT; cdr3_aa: CASSSLAGGSDTGELFF
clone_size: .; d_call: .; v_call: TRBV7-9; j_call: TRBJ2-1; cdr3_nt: TGTGCCAGCAGCAGGGGTAATGAGCAGTTCTTC; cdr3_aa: CASSRGNEQFF
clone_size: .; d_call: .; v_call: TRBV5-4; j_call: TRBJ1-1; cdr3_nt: TGTGCCAGCAGCTGGGGACGGACTGAAGCTTTCTTT; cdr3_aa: CASSWGRTEAFF
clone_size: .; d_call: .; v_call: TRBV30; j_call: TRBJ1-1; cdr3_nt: TGTGCCTGCACAGGGCCCCCCGCTGAAGCTTTCTTT; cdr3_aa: CACTGPPAEAFF
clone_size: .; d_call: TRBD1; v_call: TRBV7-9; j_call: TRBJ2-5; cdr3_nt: TGTGCCAGCAGCACAGGGGGTTTGGGAAAAGAGACCCAGTACTTC; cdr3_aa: CASSTGGLGKETQYF
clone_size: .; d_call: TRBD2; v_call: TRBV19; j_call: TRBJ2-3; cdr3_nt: TGTGCCAGTATAGGGGCCGGAGCGGGAGGCGGCACAGATACGCAGTATTTT; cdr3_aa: CASIGAGAGGGTDTQYF
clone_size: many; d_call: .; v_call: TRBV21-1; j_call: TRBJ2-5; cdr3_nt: TGTGCCAGCAGCAAAGAGACCCAGTACTTC; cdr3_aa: CASSKETQYF
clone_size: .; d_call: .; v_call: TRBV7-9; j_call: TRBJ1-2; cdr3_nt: TGTGCCAGCAGCTTAGCAGGGGACCCCTCTAACTATGGCTACACCTTC; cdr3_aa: CASSLAGDPSNYGYTF
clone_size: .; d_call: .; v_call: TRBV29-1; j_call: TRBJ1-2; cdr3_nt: TGCAGCGTTGATCAGGGATCCCGCTATGGCTACACCTTC; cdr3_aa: CSVDQGSRYGYTF
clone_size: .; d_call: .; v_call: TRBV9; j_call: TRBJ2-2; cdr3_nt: TGTGCCAGCAAAAAGACCACCGGGGAGCTGTTTTTT; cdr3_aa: CASKKTTGELFF
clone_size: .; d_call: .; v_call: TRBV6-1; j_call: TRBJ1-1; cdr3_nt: TGTGCCAGCGCGGAACTCGTAACCTATGAGACTGAAGCTTTCTTT; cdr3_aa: CASAELVTYETEAFF
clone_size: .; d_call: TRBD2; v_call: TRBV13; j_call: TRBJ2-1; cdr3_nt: TGTGCCAGCAGCTCCGGGTGGCTAGCGGGAGTCAATGAGCAGTTCTTC; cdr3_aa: CASSSGWLAGVNEQFF
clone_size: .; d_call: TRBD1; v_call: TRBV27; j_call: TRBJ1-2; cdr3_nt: TGTGCCAGCATTCCCACCGGGACAGGGGAATCCGCCTACACCTTC; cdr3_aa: CASIPTGTGESAYTF
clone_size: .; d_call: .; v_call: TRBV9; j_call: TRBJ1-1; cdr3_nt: TGTGCCAGCAGCGTAGGAGGGCTCGCTGAAGCTTTCTTT; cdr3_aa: CASSVGGLAEAFF
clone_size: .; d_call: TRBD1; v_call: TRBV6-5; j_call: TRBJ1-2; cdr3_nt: TGTGCCAGCAGTACCGGGACAGCCTATGGCTACACCTTC; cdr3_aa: CASSTGTAYGYTF
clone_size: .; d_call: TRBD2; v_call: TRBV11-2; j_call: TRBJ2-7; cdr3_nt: TGTGCCAGCAGCTTACTGGCTAGCGGCCTTCAAGAGCAGTACTTC; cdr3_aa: CASSLLASGLQEQYF
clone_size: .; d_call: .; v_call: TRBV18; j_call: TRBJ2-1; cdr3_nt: TGTGCCAGCTCACCACCAGACAGGACCTACAATGAGCAGTTCTTC; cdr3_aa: CASSPPDRTYNEQFF
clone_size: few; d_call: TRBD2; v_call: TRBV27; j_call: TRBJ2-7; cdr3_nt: TGTGCCAGCAGTTCCGGGACTAGCGGGATCTACGAGCAGTACTTC; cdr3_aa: CASSSGTSGIYEQYF
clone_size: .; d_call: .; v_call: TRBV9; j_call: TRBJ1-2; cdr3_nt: TGTGCCAGCAGCGTAGGAAGTCTAGGTTGGCAGGGGCGCGTCTATGGCTACACCTTC; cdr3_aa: CASSVGSLGWQGRVYGYTF
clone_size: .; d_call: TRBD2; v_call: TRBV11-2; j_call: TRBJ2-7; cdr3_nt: TGTGCCAGCAGCTCTAACCCTAGCGGAGAACCCTACGAGCAGTACTTC; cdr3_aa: CASSSNPSGEPYEQYF
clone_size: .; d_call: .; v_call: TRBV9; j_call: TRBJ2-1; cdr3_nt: TGTGCCAGCAGCTCCAACATGGATGAGCAGTTCTTC; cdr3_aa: CASSSNMDEQFF
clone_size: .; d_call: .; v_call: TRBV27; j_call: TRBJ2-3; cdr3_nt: TGTGCCAGCAGTTCTCCGGGACTCCCAGATACGCAGTATTTT; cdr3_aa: CASSSPGLPDTQYF
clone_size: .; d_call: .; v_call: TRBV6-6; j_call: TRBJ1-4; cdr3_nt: TGTGCCAGCAGTCGGGTAGCAACTAATGAAAAACTGTTTTTT; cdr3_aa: CASSRVATNEKLFF
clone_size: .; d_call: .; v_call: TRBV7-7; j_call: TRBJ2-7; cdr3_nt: TGTGCTAGCAGCCGAATGCGGGGGCGCGAGCAGTACTTC; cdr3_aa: CASSRMRGREQYF
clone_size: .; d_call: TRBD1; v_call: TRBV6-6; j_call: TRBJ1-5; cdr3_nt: TGTGCCAGCAGTCATCCGGACAGGGGCAATCAGCCCCAGCATTTT; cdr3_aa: CASSHPDRGNQPQHF
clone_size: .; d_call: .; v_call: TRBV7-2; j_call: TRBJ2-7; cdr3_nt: TGTGCCAGCAGCTTAGGAACCGAGCAGTACTTC; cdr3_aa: CASSLGTEQYF
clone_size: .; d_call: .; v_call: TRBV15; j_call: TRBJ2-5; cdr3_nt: TGTGCCACCAGCAGAGATTTGAGTGGGACCCAGTACTTC; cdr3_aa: CATSRDLSGTQYF
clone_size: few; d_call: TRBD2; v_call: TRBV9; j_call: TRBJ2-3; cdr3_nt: TGTGCCAGCAGCGCCCCGGGGACTAGCGGGTTTGGTACGCAGTATTTT; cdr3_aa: CASSAPGTSGFGTQYF
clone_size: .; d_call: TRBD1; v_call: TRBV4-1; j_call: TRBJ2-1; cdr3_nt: TGCGCCAGCAGCACCGGGACAGGGGACAATGAGCAGTTCTTC; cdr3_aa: CASSTGTGDNEQFF
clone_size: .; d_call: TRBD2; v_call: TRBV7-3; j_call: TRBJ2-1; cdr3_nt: TGTGCCAGCAGCGCCGCTAGCGGGGGCATCAATGAGCAGTTCTTC; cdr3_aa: CASSAASGGINEQFF
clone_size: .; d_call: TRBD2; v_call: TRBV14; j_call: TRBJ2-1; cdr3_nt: TGTGCCAGCAGCCAAGTCGCGGGAGGCTACAATGAGCAGTTCTTC; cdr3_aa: CASSQVAGGYNEQFF
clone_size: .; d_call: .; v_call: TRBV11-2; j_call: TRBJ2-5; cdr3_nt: TGTGCCAGCAGCTTAGCGGCCCGTCATACAGGGCGCCAAGAGACCCAGTACTTC; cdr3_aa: CASSLAARHTGRQETQYF
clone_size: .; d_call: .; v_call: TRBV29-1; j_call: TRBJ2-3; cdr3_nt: TGCAGCGTTGAAGGTTGGTCAGGGGGCACAGATACGCAGTATTTT; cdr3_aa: CSVEGWSGGTDTQYF
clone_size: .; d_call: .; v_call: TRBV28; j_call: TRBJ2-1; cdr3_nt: TGTGCCAGCAGCCGCACGGGCGACCCGAGTTATGAGCAGTTCTTC; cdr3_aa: CASSRTGDPSYEQFF
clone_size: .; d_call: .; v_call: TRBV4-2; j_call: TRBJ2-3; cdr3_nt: TGTGCCAGCAGCCCGGGGGCGGGAGAAGGGTCAGATACGCAGTATTTT; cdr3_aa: CASSPGAGEGSDTQYF
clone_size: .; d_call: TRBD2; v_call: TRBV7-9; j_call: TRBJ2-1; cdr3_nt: TGTGCCAGCAGCTTATCTAGCGGTCCCCTCAATGAGCAGTTCTTC; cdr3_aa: CASSLSSGPLNEQFF
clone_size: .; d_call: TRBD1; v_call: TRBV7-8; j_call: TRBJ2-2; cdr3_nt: TGTGCCAGCAGCTTACTTCGTTTGACAGGGGCCATCACCGGGGAGCTGTTTTTT; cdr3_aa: CASSLLRLTGAITGELFF
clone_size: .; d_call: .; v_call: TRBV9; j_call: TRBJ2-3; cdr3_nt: TGTGCCAGCAGCGCCCCTCAGGCGGGGTTCACAGATACGCAGTATTTT; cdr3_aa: CASSAPQAGFTDTQYF
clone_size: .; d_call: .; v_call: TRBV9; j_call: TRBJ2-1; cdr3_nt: TGTGCCAGCAGCGTAGTCCCCCAGGGTATGTTATACAATGAGCAGTTCTTC; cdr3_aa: CASSVVPQGMLYNEQFF
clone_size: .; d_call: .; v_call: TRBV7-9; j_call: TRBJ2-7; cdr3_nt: TGTGCCAGCAGCTTAGCGCACCTCGGGCACGAGCAGTACTTC; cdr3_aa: CASSLAHLGHEQYF
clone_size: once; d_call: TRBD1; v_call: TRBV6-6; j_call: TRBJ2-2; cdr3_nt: TGTGCCAGCAGGATCGGGACAGGGGTTACCGGGGAGCTGTTTTTT; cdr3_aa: CASRIGTGVTGELFF
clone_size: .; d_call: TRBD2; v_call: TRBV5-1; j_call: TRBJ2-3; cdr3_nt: TGCGCCAGCAGCGGAGGACTAGCGGGAGGGCCCGCCTTCGCAGATACGCAGTATTTT; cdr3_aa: CASSGGLAGGPAFADTQYF
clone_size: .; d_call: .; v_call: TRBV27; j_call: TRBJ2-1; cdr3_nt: TGTGCCAGCAGTTGGGACACTTACAATGAGCAGTTCTTC; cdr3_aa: CASSWDTYNEQFF
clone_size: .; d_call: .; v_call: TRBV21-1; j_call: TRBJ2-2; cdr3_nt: TGTGCCAGCACCACCTCTCGAGTGCCCGCGAACACCGGGGAGCTGTTTTTT; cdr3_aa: CASTTSRVPANTGELFF
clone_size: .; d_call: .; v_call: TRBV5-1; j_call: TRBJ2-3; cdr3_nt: TGCGCCAGCAGCCACGAAGTAGAAGATACGCAGTATTTT; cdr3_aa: CASSHEVEDTQYF
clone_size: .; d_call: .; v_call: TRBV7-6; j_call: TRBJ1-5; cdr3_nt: TGTGCCAGCAGCTTAAGGTGGGGGAACGATCAGCCCCAGCATTTT; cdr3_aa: CASSLRWGNDQPQHF
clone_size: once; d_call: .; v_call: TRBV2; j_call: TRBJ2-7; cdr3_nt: TGTGCCAGCCGGGAGCGGCAGCCCTACGAGCAGTACTTC; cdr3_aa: CASRERQPYEQYF
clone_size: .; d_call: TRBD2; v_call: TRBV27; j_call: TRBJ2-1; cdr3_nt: TGTGCCAGCAGCCTACTAGCGGGAAGTGACAATGAGCAGTTCTTC; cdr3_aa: CASSLLAGSDNEQFF
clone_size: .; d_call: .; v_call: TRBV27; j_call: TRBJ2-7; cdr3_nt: TGTGCCAGCAGTGTCGGGACGGACTACGAGCAGTACTTC; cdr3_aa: CASSVGTDYEQYF
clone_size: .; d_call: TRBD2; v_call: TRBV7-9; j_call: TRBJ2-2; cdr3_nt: TGTGCCAGCAGCCCCCCCACTAGCGGGAGGGGCACCGGGGAGCTGTTTTTT; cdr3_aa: CASSPPTSGRGTGELFF